The 21 T cell receptor beta chains presented below share a single source sample, sequenced in a study of breast tumors, draining lymph nodes, adjacent tissues. TCRdb itself ran the multiplex PCR reads through MiXCR, one entry per CDR3 protein. The table records 21,000 or so distinct CDR3 sequences, roughly 40% of them present only once. The sequenced material came from breast tumor tissue. The receptors derive from a female donor with breast cancer. Some clones in this sample may be carry-over from other donors' samples.

The chain has TRBV20-1 and TRBJ2-7, with 13 bases fitting TRBD2. The length of the CDR3 is 17 residues. Germline lookup yields CDR1 DFQATT and CDR2 SNEGSKA (reference sequence). With V trimmed by 3 bases and J by 4 bases, 12 bases remained unmatched. The chain's CDR3 is CSARIPGLAGKEYEQYF. In nucleotides, the CDR3 is TGCAGTGCTAGGATACCGGGACTAGCGGGAAAAGAATACGAGCAGTACTTC.

This chain joins TRBV4-1 and TRBJ2-5; 11 bases line up with TRBD2. CDR1 is MGHRA, CDR2 YSYEKL, per germline. Germline trimming cut 4 bases from V and 5 bases from J; bases unmatched to any gene: 6. This CDR3 is built from 15 residues. Here the CDR3 reads CASSPLGLAAETQYF. As DNA, the CDR3 is TGCGCCAGCAGCCCGTTGGGACTAGCGGCGGAGACCCAGTACTTC.

Ten or more counts support this clonotype. The gene calls are TRBV11-2 and TRBJ2-7; 9 nucleotides match TRBD2. The germline gives CDR1 SGHAT, CDR2 FQNNGV. The CDR3 has 16 amino acids. V lost 2 bases and J lost 1; bases outside the gene matches: 6. The CDR3 sequence is CASSLQLAGSSYEQYF. DNA for the CDR3: TGTGCCAGCAGCTTACAACTAGCGGGTTCATCCTACGAGCAGTACTTC.

By its share, this clonotype is medium-sized. The chain combines TRBV7-9 with TRBJ2-5, with D possibly TRBD2 on 6 matching bases. V was cut by 5 bases and J by 9 bases, with 13 bases left in between. Germline CDR1 and CDR2: SEHNR and FQNEAQ (reference sequence). The CDR3 contains 12 residues. As DNA, the CDR3 is TGTGCCAGCAGCGACTATACGGGGGCCCAGTACTTC. As protein: CASSDYTGAQYF.

This clonotype was picked up many times. At one end the junction does not follow the germline gene, possibly because of a read error. The chain has TRBV4-3 and TRBJ2-7; D unclear. Germline V lookup: CDR1 LGHNA, CDR2 YSLEER. The CDR3 is made up of 13 amino acids. CDR3 in DNA: TGCGCCAGCAGCCAAGATCGCGGCAGCCTCATGAACTTC. It translates to CASSQDRGSLMNF.

This chain links TRBV5-4 with TRBJ2-3, with D unclear. The CDR3 contains 13 residues. The V end was cut by 2 bases, the J end by 5 bases, with 9 bases between. Germline CDR1 reads SGHNT; CDR2 reads YYREEE (reference sequence). CDR3 sequence (DNA): TGTGCCAGCAGCTTAATGGGCAAAGATACGCAGTATTTT. Amino acid sequence: CASSLMGKDTQYF.

The chain uses TRBV7-8 and TRBJ2-3; 9 nucleotides align to TRBD1. CDR3 length equals 15 residues. V was clipped by 3 bases and J by 11 bases; unmatched bases: 12. The germline CDR1 and CDR2 sequences are SGHVS and FQNEAQ. The CDR3 sequence: CASSFGTGKVIWQYF. CDR3 DNA: TGTGCCAGCAGCTTTGGGACAGGGAAAGTAATATGGCAGTATTTT.

This clonotype was detected ten times or more. V is TRBV10-2 and J is TRBJ1-4; 7 nucleotides agree with TRBD1. The CDR3 consists of 15 residues. The V gene's germline CDR1 is WSHSY and CDR2 SAAADI. With 0 bases clipped from V and 7 bases from J, the junction kept 5 bases outside the gene matches. CDR3 bases: TGCGCCAGCAGTGAGTCGACAGGGTTGCCTGAAAAACTGTTTTTT. Amino acids: CASSESTGLPEKLFF.

This clonotype has at least ten counts. J is TRBJ1-3 and V is TRBV7-9; D not certain. V dropped 3 bases and J dropped 0 bases, with 12 bases sitting between them. CDR1 is SEHNR, CDR2 FQNEAQ, per germline (reference sequence). The CDR3 is 16 amino acids. This CDR3 reads CASSFSLADSGNTIYF. The CDR3 DNA sequence: TGTGCCAGCAGCTTTTCTCTGGCCGACTCTGGAAACACCATATATTTT.

Ten or more counts support this clonotype. A single base separates this from a much larger clone, so it may be a read error. The chain has TRBV7-9 and TRBJ2-3, with TRBD1 as a possible D gene (6 bases). Near its end, the DNA agrees better with TRBJ1-5, so the J call may be wrong. Germline CDR1 is SEHNR and CDR2 is FQNEAQ (reference sequence). This CDR3 contains 15 residues. The CDR3: CASSRVWGGQDTQHF. For the CDR3, the DNA is TGTGCCAGCAGCAGAGTCTGGGGGGGGCAAGATACGCAGCATTTT.

This clonotype was counted a single time. The chain combines TRBV6-5 with TRBJ2-5; TRBD2 is a possible D gene (6 bases). The CDR3 spans 15 residues. Germline loops: CDR1 MNHEY, CDR2 SVGAGI. With 8 bases removed from V and 5 bases from J, the gap between germline ends came to 21 bases. The CDR3 nucleotides are TGTGCCAGCGGTGAGGGTAGCGGTTGGGTGGAGACCCAGTACTTC. Encoded protein: CASGEGSGWVETQYF.

This clonotype appeared many times. The chain couples TRBV5-1 to TRBJ1-4; D gene unclear. V was clipped by 7 bases and J by 4 bases, with 20 bases between them. Germline V CDR1 and CDR2: SGHRS, YFSETQ. The CDR3 runs to 16 residues. As DNA, the CDR3 is TGCGCCAGCCAGCCGGGTCGTGGGGTCTTTAATGAAAAACTGTTTTTT. Its translation: CASQPGRGVFNEKLFF.

The rearrangement uses TRBV7-6 and TRBJ2-5; D uncertain. Germline V gene lookup returns CDR1 SGHVS and CDR2 FNYEAQ. V was cut by 5 bases and J by 5 bases, with 9 bases left in between. The CDR3 length is 12 residues. The chain's CDR3 is CASSRITETQYF. The CDR3 DNA reads as TGTGCCAGCAGCCGAATAACGGAGACCCAGTACTTC.

The table lists this clonotype with a count of one. This sequence joins TRBV7-9 and TRBJ1-4; D is unresolved. Looked up from germline, CDR1 is SEHNR and CDR2 is FQNEAQ (reference sequence). Trimming removed 1 base from V and 4 bases from J, with 7 bases in between. The CDR3 covers 14 residues. The CDR3 loop is CASSLEQRNEKLFF. In DNA form, the CDR3 reads TGTGCCAGCAGCTTAGAACAGCGTAATGAAAAACTGTTTTTT.

This clonotype was counted at least ten times. V is TRBV20-1 and J is TRBJ2-1, with D hard to call. This CDR3 region has 11 residues. With 5 bases removed from V and 9 bases from J, the gap between germline ends came to 11 bases. In germline, CDR1 is DFQATT, CDR2 SNEGSKA (reference sequence). The CDR3 is CSALSGPEQFF. In DNA, the CDR3 is TGCAGTGCTCTTAGTGGGCCTGAGCAGTTCTTC.

The rearrangement joins TRBV20-1 to TRBJ1-1; D is unclear. V was clipped by 1 base and J by 4 bases, with 7 bases between them. The CDR3 spans 12 residues. CDR1 and CDR2 from the germline V gene are DFQATT and SNEGSKA (reference sequence). The CDR3 DNA follows: TGCAGTGCTAGAGGTATAGGCACTGAAGCTTTCTTT. It is translated as CSARGIGTEAFF.

The chain links TRBV7-6 to TRBJ2-2, with a weak D call TRBD2 (6 bases). V was shortened by 8 bases and J by 8 bases, with 15 bases between the two germline ends. The CDR3 has 13 amino acids. The V gene's germline CDR1 is SGHVS and CDR2 FNYEAQ. The chain's CDR3 is CASGGARPGELFF. The DNA for the CDR3 is TGTGCCAGCGGAGGGGCTCGACCTGGGGAGCTGTTTTTT.

The chain is built from TRBV5-6 and TRBJ1-6, with D perhaps TRBD1 (6 bases). Trimming removed 1 base from V and 15 bases from J, with 11 bases in between. CDR3 size: 12 residues. Germline CDR1 reads SGHDT; CDR2 reads YYEEEE. The CDR3 loop reads CASSLQGTGLHF. The DNA of the CDR3 is TGTGCCAGCAGCTTGCAGGGGACTGGCCTCCACTTT.

This chain uses TRBV9 with TRBJ1-6, with a weak D call TRBD1 (6 bases). Germline V gene lookup returns CDR1 SGDLS and CDR2 YYNGEE. V was pared by 3 bases and J by 1 base, with 20 bases between. CDR3 length: 19 residues. CDR3 sequence reads: CASSGGDTRARSYNSPLHF. CDR3 nucleotides: TGTGCCAGCAGCGGAGGGGACACCCGGGCGAGGTCCTATAATTCACCCCTCCACTTT.

V usage is TRBV5-6 and J usage is TRBJ1-2, with 10 bases lining up with TRBD1. CDR3 length: 17 residues. Germline CDR1 is SGHDT and CDR2 is YYEEEE. The V and J ends lost 4 bases and 5 bases, in that order; junction bases with no gene match: 14. As DNA, the CDR3 is TGTGCCAGCAGCAACCCCGGTCCCGGGACAGGGGAGTATGGCTACACCTTC. Its protein is CASSNPGPGTGEYGYTF.

The CDR3 here is CASSLGDSNEQYF. In DNA form, the CDR3 reads TGCGCCAGCAGCTTGGGGGACAGCAACGAGCAGTACTTC. This rearrangement joins TRBV5-1 to TRBJ2-7, with 7 positions matching TRBD1. The CDR3 covers 13 residues. J lost 5 bases, V lost 0 bases, and 2 bases had no gene match. Per the germline V gene, CDR1 is SGHRS and CDR2 is YFSETQ.